The 22 T cell receptor beta chains given below trace back to one sample, sequenced in a study of cytomegalovirus exposure and HLA in healthy donors. PCR employed 60 Vbeta and 13 Jbeta primers. Profiling relied on immunoSEQ multiplex PCR, and the TCRdb table lists in-frame clones only, not all of them. The table shows roughly 160,000 clones, with approximately 77% occurring only once. The specimen was PBMCs. Receptor source: a female donor in good health and CMV-seronegative.

This clone came up once. The chain uses TRBV30 and TRBJ2-5; maybe TRBD2 (7 bases). CDR1 and CDR2 (germline): GTSNPN, SVGIG (reference sequence). The CDR3 covers 15 residues. V lost 0 bases to trimming and J lost 5 bases, with 16 bases between them. CDR3 residues: CAWSVLGGRRETQYF. DNA for the CDR3: TGTGCCTGGAGTGTACTCGGGGGGCGCCGGGAGACCCAGTACTTC.

The chain carries TRBV7-2 and TRBJ1-2, with 8 positions matching TRBD1. V gave up 5 bases and J gave up 7 bases; unmatched junction bases: 15. Germline CDR1 SGHTA, CDR2 FQGNSA. The CDR3 is 16 residues long. CDR3 protein: CASSNRQGAFSAGYTF. The DNA of the CDR3 is TGTGCCAGCAGCAACCGCCAGGGGGCGTTTTCAGCTGGCTACACCTTC.

The chain recombines TRBV11-2 with TRBJ1-4, with TRBD1 matching over 9 bases. Trimming at V came to 5 bases and at J to 8 bases, leaving 6 bases not matched to a gene. The germline V gene has CDR1 SGHAT and CDR2 FQNNGV. This CDR3 spans 14 amino acids. The CDR3 here is CASSLTGGGEKLFF. CDR3 DNA sequence: TGTGCCAGCAGCCTGACAGGGGGTGGGGAAAAACTGTTTTTT.

This clone was found a few times. J is TRBJ1-1 and V is TRBV29-1; the D is unclear. Germline V gene lookup returns CDR1 SQVTM and CDR2 ANQGSEA. Trimming left V 5 bases short and J 1 base short, with 14 bases between. The CDR3 is made up of 14 amino acids. This CDR3 reads CSVPGGFSNTEAFF. The CDR3 DNA follows: TGCAGCGTTCCTGGAGGGTTTTCGAACACTGAAGCTTTCTTT.

This chain links TRBV6-5 with TRBJ1-4, with 11 bases that match TRBD1. CDR3 length: 14 amino acids. Germline V lookup: CDR1 MNHEY, CDR2 SVGAGI. The V segment lost 2 bases and the J segment 7 bases; nucleotides outside the gene matches: 0. CDR3 bases: TGTGCCAGCAGTTACGGGACAGGGGGTGAAAAACTGTTTTTT. Its translation is CASSYGTGGEKLFF.

This clone appeared once. This chain connects TRBV7-2 to TRBJ1-3, with 8 bases fitting TRBD1. CDR3 size: 16 residues. From germline, CDR1 is SGHTA and CDR2 FQGNSA. J gave up 2 bases and V 1 base, and 4 bases lay outside the gene matches. The CDR3 here is CASSLDGTGPGNTIYF. The CDR3 region has the DNA TGTGCCAGCAGCTTAGACGGGACAGGTCCTGGAAACACCATATATTTT.

The chain combines TRBV27 with TRBJ1-4; possibly TRBD1 for D (5 bases). The germline CDR1 and CDR2 sequences are MNHEY and SMNVEV (reference sequence). The CDR3 sequence is 14 residues long. Trimming pared 7 bases from V and 3 bases from J, leaving 12 bases between. This CDR3 is CASTSAGPNEKLFF. In nucleotides, the CDR3 is TGTGCCAGCACGAGTGCGGGGCCTAATGAAAAACTGTTTTTT.

In this sample, this clone turned up a few times. V is TRBV4-3 and J is TRBJ1-1, with D perhaps TRBD1 (6 bases). The CDR3 is 16 residues long. The V and J ends lost 3 bases and 2 bases respectively, with 16 bases between them. Germline CDR1 reads LGHNA; CDR2 reads YSLEER. CDR3 DNA: TGCGCCAGCAGCCAGAATCAGGGGAGTTTTAACACTGAAGCTTTCTTT. It translates to CASSQNQGSFNTEAFF.

J is TRBJ1-1 and V is TRBV7-2; 10 nucleotides match TRBD1. The germline V gene encodes CDR1 SGHTA and CDR2 FQGNSA. CDR3 length equals 16 residues. J lost 8 bases, V lost 5 bases, and 14 bases had no gene match. DNA for the CDR3: TGTGCCAGCAGCCTACGTCCCGGGACAGGGGTCGACGAAGCTTTCTTT. It yields the protein CASSLRPGTGVDEAFF.

The chain links TRBV6-5 to TRBJ2-2; 8 bases match TRBD1. CDR3 length: 15 amino acids. With 6 bases clipped from V and 3 bases from J, the junction kept 6 bases outside the gene matches. Germline V gene data show CDR1 as MNHEY and CDR2 as SVGAGI. CDR3 protein: CASSRDRGDTGELFF. Here the CDR3 DNA reads TGTGCCAGCAGCCGCGACAGGGGTGACACCGGGGAGCTGTTTTTT.

The J gene is TRBJ1-5, the V gene TRBV2; 7 bases fit TRBD1. Per the germline V gene, CDR1 is SNHLY and CDR2 is FYNNEI. Germline trimming cut 0 bases from V and 4 bases from J; bases unmatched to any gene: 6. This CDR3 contains 16 residues. The CDR3 spells CASSEARNRGNQPQHF. CDR3 coding DNA: TGTGCCAGCAGTGAAGCTAGGAACAGGGGTAATCAGCCCCAGCATTTT.

The CDR3 reads CASSQDPSSGGTDTQYF. The CDR3 DNA follows: TGTGCCAGCAGCCAAGACCCGTCTAGCGGGGGCACAGATACGCAGTATTTT. This sequence joins TRBV4-2 and TRBJ2-3; TRBD2 matches 9 bases. J gave up 1 base and V 0 bases, and 5 bases lay outside the gene matches. The CDR3 totals 17 residues. Germline loops: CDR1 LGHNA, CDR2 YNFKEQ.

The rearrangement uses TRBV28 and TRBJ2-1; D perhaps matches TRBD2 (6 bases). The CDR3 has 13 amino acids. Germline values: CDR1 MDHEN, CDR2 SYDVKM. The V end lost 5 bases, the J end lost 10 bases, and 15 bases lay between the germline ends. This CDR3 is CASSPPGSGEQFF. The CDR3 DNA follows: TGTGCCAGCAGTCCCCCCGGGAGCGGCGAGCAGTTCTTC.

The J gene is TRBJ2-5, the V gene TRBV19; D unclear. Trimming shortened V by 3 bases and J by 5 bases, and 4 bases separated the two germline ends. The CDR3 consists of 11 residues. Per germline, CDR1 LNHDA and CDR2 SQIVND (reference sequence). The CDR3 region has the DNA TGTGCCAGTAGTATGAGCGAGACCCAGTACTTC. Translating it yields CASSMSETQYF. Using reference TRBV19 and TRBJ2-5 for the parts outside the CDR3, the full variable domain is DGGITQSPKYLFRKEGQNVTLSCEQNLNHDAMYWYRQDPGQGLRLIYYSQIVNDFQKGDIAEGYSVSREKKESFPLTVTSAQKNPTAFYLCASSMSETQYFGPGTRLLVL.

Only one count was recorded for this clone. The chain links TRBV7-9 to TRBJ1-2; D gene unclear. Trimming left V 5 bases short and J 3 bases short, with 10 bases between. Germline V lookup: CDR1 SEHNR, CDR2 FQNEAQ (reference sequence). The CDR3 has 13 amino acids. CDR3 sequence: CASSLELDYGYTF. The CDR3 DNA sequence: TGTGCCAGCAGCCTCGAGTTGGACTATGGCTACACCTTC. The full variable domain, rest sourced from reference TRBV7-9 and TRBJ1-2, is DTGVSQNPRHKITKRGQNVTFRCDPISEHNRLYWYRQTLGQGPEFLTYFQNEAQLEKSRLLSDRFSAERPKGSFSTLEIQRTEQGDSAMYLCASSLELDYGYTFGSGTRLTVV.

In this sample, this clone turned up a few times. This sequence joins TRBV29-1 and TRBJ2-3, with 7 bases that match TRBD1. The CDR3 runs to 15 residues. The V gene end was trimmed by 4 bases and the J gene end by 6 bases; junction bases not matched to a gene: 13. CDR1 and CDR2 (germline): SQVTM, ANQGSEA. CDR3 DNA sequence: TGCAGCGTTGTGACGGGGACAGATCCTCGGGATACGCAGTATTTT. Its translation is CSVVTGTDPRDTQYF.

The chain employs TRBV2 and TRBJ2-3; D unclear. Germline V gives CDR1 SNHLY, CDR2 FYNNEI. The CDR3 spans 12 residues. V lost 5 bases and J 3 bases, leaving 6 bases between the germline ends. CDR3 DNA sequence: TGTGCCAGCAGTCCGACAACAGATACGCAGTATTTT. This translates into CASSPTTDTQYF.

This clone was picked up one time. The CDR3 region is CASSNRQGRGETQYF. As DNA, the CDR3 is TGTGCCAGTAGTAACCGACAGGGAAGGGGGGAGACCCAGTACTTC. The chain is built from TRBV19 and TRBJ2-5; 7 bases agree with TRBD1. The CDR3 runs 15 residues. With 4 bases clipped from V and 5 bases from J, the junction kept 10 bases outside the gene matches. CDR1 LNHDA and CDR2 SQIVND come from the germline V gene (reference sequence).

The chain is built from TRBV7-9 and TRBJ2-5; 8 bases match TRBD1. The germline gives CDR1 SEHNR, CDR2 FQNEAQ (reference sequence). This CDR3 is 15 amino acids long. V lost 5 bases and J lost 5; bases outside the gene matches: 10. The CDR3 DNA follows: TGTGCCAGCAGCCCCAGGACAGGGAAAGGGGAGACCCAGTACTTC. Its protein is CASSPRTGKGETQYF.

This clone was detected a few times. The chain couples TRBV9 to TRBJ2-1; TRBD2 matches 10 bases. Germline V lookup: CDR1 SGDLS, CDR2 YYNGEE. Germline trimming cut 0 bases from V and 8 bases from J; bases unmatched to any gene: 8. This CDR3 comprises 16 residues. The CDR3 loop reads CASSVGPSGSNYEQFF. DNA of the CDR3: TGTGCCAGCAGCGTAGGGCCTAGCGGGAGTAACTATGAGCAGTTCTTC.

This chain joins TRBV5-8 and TRBJ2-7; perhaps TRBD1 as D (6 bases). Trimming left V 0 bases short and J 2 bases short, with 12 bases between. Germline assignment: CDR1 SGHTS and CDR2 YDEGEE. CDR3 size: 15 residues. The DNA of the CDR3 is TGTGCCAGCAGCTTGGTTACAGGGTGGGCCTACGAGCAGTACTTC. Translated, it gives CASSLVTGWAYEQYF. Looking up the rest from reference TRBV5-8 and TRBJ2-7 gives the full variable domain: EAGVTQSPTHLIKTRGQQATLRCSPISGHTSVYWYQQALGLGLQFLLWYDEGEERNRGNFPPRFSGRQFPNYSSELNVNALELEDSALYLCASSLVTGWAYEQYFGPGTRLTVT.

This clone occurred once. This sequence joins TRBV29-1 and TRBJ1-4, with D possibly being TRBD1 (6 bases). The CDR3 runs to 13 residues. Between the trimmed V and J ends, which lost 0 bases and 8 bases, there was a span of 10 bases. Germline CDR1 reads SQVTM; CDR2 reads ANQGSEA. The CDR3 is CSVEEVGAEKLFF. The CDR3, as DNA: TGCAGCGTTGAAGAGGTGGGGGCCGAAAAACTGTTTTTT.